These 27 T cell receptor beta chains were all obtained from the same sample, sequenced in a study of blood T cells in healthy people across ages. A J-beta primer mix and a sample-barcoded 5' primer were used in a second PCR of about 7 to 12 cycles. TCRdb analysed the 5' RACE reads with MiXCR anew, one entry per CDR3 protein. The data contain roughly 560,000 distinct CDR3 sequences, approximately 25% of them singletons. The same data also contributed to another study, on T cells of mothers and their children.

The material sequenced was blood. These receptor sequences come from a boy between 5 and 17 years old in good health.

This clonotype was observed a handful of times. The chain is built from TRBV11-3 and TRBJ2-4; D unresolved. V was pared by 4 bases and J by 0 bases, with 10 bases between. There are 15 residues in the CDR3. CDR1 and CDR2 from the germline V gene are SGHNT and YENEEA. The CDR3 sequence: CASSSLGLAKNIQYF. The CDR3 coding sequence is TGTGCCAGCAGCTCCCTCGGTCTAGCCAAAAACATTCAGTACTTC.

The rearrangement uses TRBV4-3 and TRBJ2-1; 10 bases match TRBD2. This CDR3 comprises 15 residues. CDR1 and CDR2 (germline): LGHNA, YSLEER. V gave up 1 base and J gave up 5 bases; unmatched junction bases: 2. The CDR3 is CASSQVLAGDNEQFF. CDR3 DNA: TGCGCCAGCAGCCAAGTCCTAGCGGGGGACAATGAGCAGTTCTTC.

This sequence joins TRBV28 and TRBJ2-7; 8 bases are shared with TRBD1. Looked up from germline, CDR1 is MDHEN and CDR2 is SYDVKM. This CDR3 has 16 residues. V was pared by 6 bases and J by 5 bases, with 15 bases of the junction left unmatched. The CDR3 sequence is CASSPGGQGGFDEQYF. CDR3 sequence (DNA): TGTGCCAGCAGCCCCGGCGGACAGGGCGGTTTTGACGAGCAGTACTTC.

This clonotype was seen a few times. The rearrangement joins TRBV5-1 to TRBJ2-7; 7 bases line up with TRBD1. Germline values: CDR1 SGHRS, CDR2 YFSETQ. V lost 4 bases, J lost 2 bases, and 9 bases stayed unmatched. The CDR3 covers 15 residues. CDR3 DNA: TGCGCCAGCAGCGAAAACTCCGGGACAGCCTACGAGCAGTACTTC. Encoded protein: CASSENSGTAYEQYF.

In its sample, this clonotype was seen a few times. V and J are TRBV12-3 or TRBV12-4 and TRBJ1-1; D is unresolved. This CDR3 region has 13 residues. Between the trimmed V and J ends, which lost 3 bases and 3 bases, there was a span of 8 bases. The CDR3 nucleotides are TGTGCCAGCAGTTTTAGACAAGACACTGAAGCTTTCTTT. It is translated as CASSFRQDTEAFF.

V gene TRBV24-1 combines with J gene TRBJ2-5; D remains ambiguous. V shed 2 bases and J shed 11 bases, with 14 bases lying between them. The CDR3 covers 13 residues. Germline V lookup: CDR1 KGHDR, CDR2 SFDVKD. The CDR3 DNA follows: TGTGCCACCAGTGATTATTTGCGCCCTGTGCAGTACTTC. It encodes CATSDYLRPVQYF.

The V gene is TRBV25-1, the J gene TRBJ2-5, with D hard to call. CDR3 length equals 13 residues. Germline V gene sequence: CDR1 MGHDK, CDR2 SYGVNS. Trimming shortened V by 1 base and J by 2 bases, and 5 bases separated the two germline ends. The chain's CDR3 is CASSEWIQETQYF. The CDR3 region has the DNA TGTGCCAGCAGTGAATGGATACAAGAGACCCAGTACTTC.

There are a few counts of this clonotype. The chain is built from TRBV4-2 and TRBJ1-1; 8 bases are a match to TRBD1. V lost 0 bases and J lost 4; bases outside the gene matches: 4. Germline V gene lookup returns CDR1 LGHNA and CDR2 YNFKEQ. The CDR3 runs 15 residues. As DNA, the CDR3 is TGTGCCAGCAGCCAAGACCAGGGGGCTAGCACTGAAGCTTTCTTT. Its protein is CASSQDQGASTEAFF.

The chain recombines TRBV4-1 with TRBJ2-1; TRBD1 agrees at 7 bases. Per the germline V gene, CDR1 is MGHRA and CDR2 is YSYEKL. J was trimmed by 4 bases and V by 5 bases; bases with no gene match: 8. There are 15 residues in the CDR3. CDR3 loop: CASSALGRGYNEQFF. For the CDR3, the DNA is TGCGCCAGCAGCGCCCTCGGCAGGGGGTACAATGAGCAGTTCTTC.

This clonotype was seen only a few times. This rearrangement joins TRBV4-1 to TRBJ1-1; D is unclear. The germline gives CDR1 MGHRA, CDR2 YSYEKL. V was trimmed by 0 bases and J by 5 bases, leaving 10 bases between them. This CDR3 spans 14 amino acids. As DNA, the CDR3 is TGCGCCAGCAGCCAAGATGGAATGGGGACTGAAGCTTTCTTT. Protein sequence: CASSQDGMGTEAFF.

The V and J genes are TRBV10-3 and TRBJ2-7; TRBD1 or TRBD2 may be the D gene (6 bases each). Germline V gene lookup returns CDR1 ENHRY and CDR2 SYGVKD. The V and J ends lost 0 bases and 3 bases respectively, with 12 bases between them. The CDR3 runs 15 residues. The CDR3 is CAISESQGGNYEQYF. CDR3 in DNA: TGTGCCATCAGTGAGTCACAGGGCGGGAACTACGAGCAGTACTTC.

CDR3: CASSRVSGGAFAGELFF. The DNA of the CDR3 is TGCGCCAGCAGCCGCGTTAGCGGGGGGGCTTTTGCCGGGGAGCTGTTTTTT. This rearrangement joins TRBV4-3 to TRBJ2-2, with 11 bases matching TRBD2. V was clipped by 4 bases and J by 6 bases; unmatched bases: 10. The CDR3 extends over 17 amino acids. Germline V CDR1 and CDR2: LGHNA, YSLEER.

The chain recombines TRBV27 with TRBJ2-1, with a tentative D call TRBD2 (6 bases). Germline V gene lookup returns CDR1 MNHEY and CDR2 SMNVEV (reference sequence). The CDR3 loop spans 15 amino acids. Trimming removed 5 bases from V and 3 bases from J, with 14 bases in between. CDR3 in amino acids: CASSLTSSGYNEQFF. DNA of the CDR3: TGTGCCAGCAGTCTCACTAGCTCCGGCTACAATGAGCAGTTCTTC.

V is TRBV15 and J is TRBJ2-5; TRBD2 agrees at 8 bases. The CDR3 consists of 17 residues. The germline gives CDR1 LNHNV, CDR2 YYDKDF (reference sequence). Losses at the gene ends were 1 base for V and 3 bases for J; bases not matched to a gene: 10. CDR3 in amino acids: CATSRVDQGLEEETQYF. CDR3 coding DNA: TGTGCCACCAGCAGAGTCGATCAGGGACTAGAAGAAGAGACCCAGTACTTC.

This clonotype was counted only a few times. V usage is TRBV4-3 and J usage is TRBJ1-4; D is unclear. Trimming shortened V by 4 bases and J by 8 bases, and 11 bases separated the two germline ends. Germline CDR1 and CDR2: LGHNA and YSLEER. This CDR3 comprises 13 residues. The CDR3 region has the DNA TGCGCCAGCAGCCGCGATCTAGGGGAAAAACTGTTTTTT. This sequence encodes CASSRDLGEKLFF.

This clonotype showed up just a few times. The V call is TRBV7-2, the J call TRBJ2-7, with 7 bases lining up with TRBD2. CDR1 and CDR2 from the germline V gene are SGHTA and FQGNSA. Trimming cost V 0 bases and J 5 bases; bases outside gene matches: 7. This CDR3 spans 15 amino acids. The CDR3 here is CASSLAGTTPHEQYF. DNA of the CDR3: TGTGCCAGCAGCTTAGCGGGGACTACACCTCACGAGCAGTACTTC. Full variable domain (rest looked up from reference TRBV7-2 and TRBJ2-7): GAGVSQSPSNKVTEKGKDVELRCDPISGHTALYWYRQSLGQGLEFLIYFQGNSAPDKSGLPSDRFSAERTGGSVSTLTIQRTQQEDSAVYLCASSLAGTTPHEQYFGPGTRLTVT.

The V and J genes are TRBV4-2 and TRBJ1-5; no reliable D call. Trimming took 4 bases from V and 4 from J, leaving 14 bases between them. The CDR3 totals 15 residues. Germline loops: CDR1 LGHNA, CDR2 YNFKEQ. The CDR3 loop reads CASSPEWTVNQPQHF. The CDR3 DNA sequence: TGTGCCAGCAGCCCCGAGTGGACGGTAAATCAGCCCCAGCATTTT.

V usage is TRBV6-2 or TRBV6-3 and J usage is TRBJ2-2; TRBD1 matches 8 bases. Germline lookup yields CDR1 MNHEY and CDR2 SVGEGT. V dropped 2 bases and J dropped 6; count of bases not matched to a gene: 5. The CDR3 extends over 15 amino acids. The CDR3 DNA reads TGTGCCAGCAGTTACCAGGGGGCGCAGGCCGGGGAGCTGTTTTTT. Its protein product is CASSYQGAQAGELFF.

The rearrangement links TRBV20-1 to TRBJ2-3, with 8 bases lining up with TRBD1. V lost 0 bases to trimming and J lost 0 bases; unmatched junction nucleotides: 8. The CDR3 consists of 17 residues. Germline V lookup: CDR1 DFQATT, CDR2 SNEGSKA (reference sequence). CDR3 protein: CSARDRGQGTSTDTQYF. The CDR3, as DNA: TGCAGTGCTAGAGATCGCGGACAGGGAACTAGCACAGATACGCAGTATTTT.

The chain joins TRBV6-1 to TRBJ2-2; D remains unclear. Deletions cut 6 bases from V and 0 bases from J, with 5 bases between. CDR1 MNHNS and CDR2 SASEGT come from the germline V gene. The CDR3 has 13 residues. CDR3 bases: TGTGCCAGCAGCAAGGCGAACACCGGGGAGCTGTTTTTT. Its translation: CASSKANTGELFF.

The table lists this clonotype with a few counts. The CDR3 nucleotides read TGTGCCAGCAGTGAAGCATTGACTAGCGGGAGGAATGAGCAGTTCTTC. Translated: CASSEALTSGRNEQFF. This chain connects TRBV2 to TRBJ2-1, with TRBD2 matching over 13 bases. This CDR3 is built from 16 residues. Per germline, CDR1 SNHLY and CDR2 FYNNEI. V lost 0 bases, J lost 7 bases, and 3 bases stayed unmatched. The whole variable domain, filled in from reference TRBV2 and TRBJ2-1, reads EPEVTQTPSHQVTQMGQEVILRCVPISNHLYFYWYRQILGQKVEFLVSFYNNEISEKSEIFDDQFSVERPDGSNFTLKIRSTKLEDSAMYFCASSEALTSGRNEQFFGPGTRLTVL.

The J gene is TRBJ2-6, the V gene TRBV7-9; TRBD2 is a possible D gene (5 bases). V was trimmed by 0 bases and J by 0 bases, leaving 15 bases between them. There are 19 residues in the CDR3. Per the germline V gene, CDR1 is SEHNR and CDR2 is FQNEAQ (reference sequence). The CDR3 bases are TGTGCCAGCAGCTTAGCGCGGGTAGACCCGAGCTCTGGGGCCAACGTCCTGACTTTC. Its protein product is CASSLARVDPSSGANVLTF.

This clonotype occurred a few times. Written as DNA, the CDR3 is TGTGCCAGCAGCTCCGGGAGGCTCTTAAACTATGGCTACACCTTC. Residues: CASSSGRLLNYGYTF. The chain joins TRBV12-3 or TRBV12-4 to TRBJ1-2; D remains unclear. This CDR3 contains 15 residues. V lost 6 bases and J 2 bases, leaving 16 bases between the germline ends.

The chain uses TRBV12-3 or TRBV12-4 and TRBJ2-1; 14 nucleotides line up with TRBD2. V was pared by 5 bases and J by 10 bases, with 7 bases of the junction left unmatched. There are 15 residues in the CDR3. Here the CDR3 DNA reads TGTGCCAGCAGTCCCGGGACTAGCGGGAGTAGCGAGCAGTTCTTC. Its translation: CASSPGTSGSSEQFF.

This clonotype has just a few counts. The V gene is TRBV6-2 or TRBV6-3, the J gene TRBJ2-3; 8 positions agree with TRBD2. Germline CDR1 reads MNHEY; CDR2 reads SVGEGT. V dropped 7 bases and J dropped 6; count of bases not matched to a gene: 18. This CDR3 has 17 residues. The CDR3 loop is CASTRRGLASSEDTQYF. CDR3 DNA sequence: TGTGCCAGCACCCGGAGAGGACTAGCATCTTCAGAGGATACGCAGTATTTT.

The CDR3 nucleotides are TGTGCCAGCAGCGTAGCTGGGACTTTAGCCAAAAACATTCAGTACTTC. This codes for CASSVAGTLAKNIQYF. This chain links TRBV9 with TRBJ2-4; maybe TRBD2 (6 bases). The CDR3 is 16 amino acids. Trimming removed 0 bases at V and 0 bases at J, with 10 bases between. CDR1 SGDLS and CDR2 YYNGEE come from the germline V gene.

This clonotype was observed a handful of times. The V and J genes are TRBV18 and TRBJ2-5, with D perhaps being TRBD1 or TRBD2 (6 bases each). CDR3 length equals 15 residues. V shed 1 base and J shed 2 bases, with 11 bases lying between them. Germline CDR1 is KGHSH and CDR2 is LQKENI. Written as DNA, the CDR3 is TGTGCCAGCTCACCACAATCGGGGGCACAAGAGACCCAGTACTTC. The encoded protein is CASSPQSGAQETQYF.